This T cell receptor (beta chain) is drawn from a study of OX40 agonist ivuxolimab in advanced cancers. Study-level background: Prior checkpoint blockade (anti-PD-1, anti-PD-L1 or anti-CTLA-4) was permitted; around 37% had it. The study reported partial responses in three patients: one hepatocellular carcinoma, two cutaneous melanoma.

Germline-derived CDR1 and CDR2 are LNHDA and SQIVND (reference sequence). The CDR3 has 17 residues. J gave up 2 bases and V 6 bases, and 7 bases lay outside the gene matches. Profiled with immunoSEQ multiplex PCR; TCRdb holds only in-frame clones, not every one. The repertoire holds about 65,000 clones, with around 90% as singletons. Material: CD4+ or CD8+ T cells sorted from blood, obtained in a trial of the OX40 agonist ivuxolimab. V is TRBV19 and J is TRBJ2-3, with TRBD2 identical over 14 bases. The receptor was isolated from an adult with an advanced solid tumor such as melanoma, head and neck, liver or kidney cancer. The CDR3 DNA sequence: TGTGCCAGTAGGCGGACTAGCGGGGGGCGATTCACAGATACGCAGTATTTT. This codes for CASRRTSGGRFTDTQYF.